The following is a T cell receptor beta chain sequence with its context. As processed by the authors: Reference gene primer amplification gave nucleated cell count estimates. The repertoire was sequenced with immunoSEQ multiplex PCR; TCRdb's copy has only in-frame clones and lacks some. That table gives V, J and clone size, and the DNA gave D and trimming. The data show 300,000 to 450,000 clones, around 87% seen once. These data are taken from a study of blood T cell repertoires in COVID-19. V lost 4 bases to trimming and J lost 7 bases; unmatched junction nucleotides: 8. Germline CDR1 reads SEHNR; CDR2 reads FQNEAQ (reference sequence). The CDR3 length is 14 residues. While infection was still active, Seattle patients were enrolled and then followed longitudinally.

What was sequenced was peripheral blood. This TCR came from a woman aged 30 to 39 with COVID-19, enrolled during active disease. This sequence joins TRBV7-9 and TRBJ1-2; the match to TRBD1 covers 8 bases. The CDR3 loop is CASSSVLDRVGYTF. CDR3 coding DNA: TGTGCCAGCAGCTCCGTCCTGGACAGGGTTGGCTACACCTTC.